Listed here are 23 T cell receptor beta chains from one sample, sequenced in a study of beta chain features in type 1 diabetes. Study-wide results and caveats: Among all four CD4+ subsets, Type 1 diabetes patients had TCRB CDR3s that were moderately but significantly shorter.

The sequenced template was cDNA made from the entire isolated RNA. Libraries were prepared by immunoSEQ multiplex PCR; TCRdb keeps only in-frame clonotypes and omits some of them. The table has a few hundred thousand clones, roughly 25% seen once. No cognate antigen is known for these TCRs. Sequenced: naive CD4+ T cells from blood. The receptor source for this set is a woman in her twenties or thirties with type 1 diabetes.

The chain joins TRBV19 to TRBJ2-5; perhaps TRBD1 as D (6 bases). The CDR3 runs 12 residues. V was shortened by 10 bases and J by 2 bases, with 11 bases between the two germline ends. CDR1 LNHDA and CDR2 SQIVND come from the germline V gene (reference sequence). The CDR3 bases are TGTGCCATAAGGACAGATCAAGAGACCCAGTACTTC. This encodes CAIRTDQETQYF.

The chain couples TRBV18 to TRBJ2-2, with D hard to call. Trimming cost V 3 bases and J 4 bases, with 9 bases left between them. In germline, CDR1 is KGHSH, CDR2 LQKENI. This CDR3 spans 14 amino acids. The CDR3 is CASSPESGTGELFF. The CDR3 nucleotides are TGTGCCAGCTCACCGGAGTCGGGCACCGGGGAGCTGTTTTTT.

The chain uses TRBV4-1 and TRBJ2-5; tentatively, D is TRBD2 (5 bases). The V gene lost 4 bases and the J gene lost 5 bases, with 14 bases spanning the gap. Germline V gene sequence: CDR1 MGHRA, CDR2 YSYEKL. The CDR3 contains 14 residues. The CDR3 region has the DNA TGCGCCAGCAGCCGGTCGGGGTTACGGGAGACCCAGTACTTC. Translated, it gives CASSRSGLRETQYF.

This clone was recorded a few times. V gene TRBV19 combines with J gene TRBJ2-2, with D possibly TRBD1 on 6 matching bases. CDR1 is LNHDA, CDR2 SQIVND, per germline (reference sequence). V dropped 6 bases and J dropped 2 bases, with 10 bases sitting between them. The CDR3 is 14 residues long. The CDR3 region is CASRAQGNTGELFF. CDR3 in DNA: TGTGCCAGTAGGGCACAGGGAAACACCGGGGAGCTGTTTTTT.

A few counts support this clone. V usage is TRBV10-3 and J usage is TRBJ2-7, with 12 bases fitting TRBD2. There are 14 residues in the CDR3. Per germline, CDR1 ENHRY and CDR2 SYGVKD. Trimming cost V 8 bases and J 2 bases; bases outside gene matches: 4. The CDR3 sequence: CAIRWTSGTYEQYF. CDR3 DNA: TGTGCCATCCGATGGACTAGCGGGACCTACGAGCAGTACTTC.

This rearrangement joins TRBV13 to TRBJ2-3, with 7 bases lining up with TRBD1. Germline loops: CDR1 PRHDT, CDR2 FYEKMQ (reference sequence). The CDR3 sequence is 14 residues long. Germline trimming cut 4 bases from V and 10 bases from J; bases unmatched to any gene: 11. The DNA for the CDR3 is TGTGCCAGCAGCTCAACCCCCCCGGGACAGCCGCAGTATTTT. Translation: CASSSTPPGQPQYF.

This clone was counted only a few times. The V call is TRBV30, the J call TRBJ1-2; 7 nucleotides align to TRBD1. The CDR3 is 14 residues long. The germline V gene encodes CDR1 GTSNPN and CDR2 SVGIG (reference sequence). V shed 4 bases and J 1 base; nucleotides not matched to a gene: 6. CDR3 coding DNA: TGTGCCTGGATCGGGACAGCCGGTAACTATGGCTACACCTTC. Translated: CAWIGTAGNYGYTF.

The rearrangement uses TRBV9 and TRBJ2-2, with D unclear. The germline V and J ends were trimmed by 0 bases and 4 bases, with 10 bases remaining between them. The CDR3 is 15 amino acids. CDR1 is SGDLS, CDR2 YYNGEE, per germline. The CDR3 loop reads CASSVGPEVTGELFF. CDR3 bases: TGTGCCAGCAGCGTAGGACCCGAGGTCACCGGGGAGCTGTTTTTT.

The rearrangement uses TRBV18 and TRBJ2-7, with 7 bases matching TRBD2. Unmatched junction bases numbered 9, after V lost 4 bases and J lost 3 bases. This CDR3 has 15 amino acids. The germline V gene has CDR1 KGHSH and CDR2 LQKENI. The CDR3 region is CASSLRDYPNYEQYF. The CDR3 region has the DNA TGTGCCAGCTCACTTCGGGACTACCCGAACTACGAGCAGTACTTC.

This chain links TRBV7-3 with TRBJ2-1, with TRBD2 as a possible D gene (6 bases). Trimming cost V 3 bases and J 9 bases, with 12 bases left between them. CDR3 length: 13 residues. CDR1 SGHTA and CDR2 FQGTGA come from the germline V gene. The CDR3 spells CASSLQLASEQFF. The CDR3 DNA reads TGTGCCAGCAGCTTGCAACTAGCTAGTGAGCAGTTCTTC.

The gene calls are TRBV7-3 and TRBJ2-2; TRBD1 matches 9 bases. There are 16 residues in the CDR3. V shed 0 bases, J shed 3 bases, and the junction held 2 bases outside the gene matches. Germline V gives CDR1 SGHTA, CDR2 FQGTGA. The CDR3 sequence: CASSLTGQGYTGELFF. The CDR3 DNA follows: TGTGCCAGCAGCTTAACGGGACAGGGCTACACCGGGGAGCTGTTTTTT.

The chain is built from TRBV11-2 and TRBJ2-1; no firm D call. Germline lookup yields CDR1 SGHAT and CDR2 FQNNGV. The length of the CDR3 is 13 residues. V lost 1 base and J lost 7, with 8 bases in between. CDR3 amino acids: CASSLGAVNEQFF. CDR3 sequence (DNA): TGTGCCAGCAGCTTAGGGGCAGTAAATGAGCAGTTCTTC.

This clone came up a few times. The chain employs TRBV7-3 and TRBJ2-1; TRBD1 aligns across 9 bases. CDR1 and CDR2 from the germline V gene are SGHTA and FQGTGA. The CDR3 has 18 residues. The V gene end was trimmed by 5 bases and the J gene end by 5 bases; junction bases not matched to a gene: 16. DNA of the CDR3: TGTGCCAGCAGCCCCCGCTCTTGGACAGGGGTCGGGGACAATGAGCAGTTCTTC. Protein sequence: CASSPRSWTGVGDNEQFF.

This clone appeared a few times. V and J are TRBV15 and TRBJ1-1; no firm D call. Germline-derived CDR1 and CDR2 are LNHNV and YYDKDF (reference sequence). Trimming left V 4 bases short and J 4 bases short, with 7 bases between. This CDR3 comprises 12 residues. The CDR3 DNA sequence: TGTGCCACCAGCACCGGGAGCACTGAAGCTTTCTTT. Translated: CATSTGSTEAFF.

This clone was found a few times. This rearrangement joins TRBV4-1 to TRBJ1-1, with D possibly TRBD1 on 6 matching bases. The CDR3 is 16 amino acids. Germline V CDR1 and CDR2: MGHRA, YSYEKL. The V end was cut by 0 bases, the J end by 3 bases, with 14 bases between. The CDR3 DNA follows: TGCGCCAGCAGCCAAGATCGCAGGGGATGGGACACTGAAGCTTTCTTT. This encodes CASSQDRRGWDTEAFF.

The J gene is TRBJ2-5, the V gene TRBV7-2, with 8 nucleotides matching TRBD2. The CDR3 loop spans 14 amino acids. V lost 5 bases to trimming and J lost 0 bases; unmatched junction nucleotides: 2. Germline V gene sequence: CDR1 SGHTA, CDR2 FQGNSA. The CDR3 nucleotides read TGTGCCAGCAGCGTTAGCGGGAACCAAGAGACCCAGTACTTC. It specifies CASSVSGNQETQYF.

This sequence joins TRBV9 and TRBJ2-3, with D possibly matching TRBD2 (7 bases). Germline V lookup: CDR1 SGDLS, CDR2 YYNGEE. Trimming shortened V by 2 bases and J by 4 bases, and 11 bases separated the two germline ends. CDR3 length: 14 residues. The chain's CDR3 is CASSVGGGADTQYF. The CDR3 DNA sequence: TGTGCCAGCAGCGTGGGGGGGGGCGCAGATACGCAGTATTTT.

The gene calls are TRBV2 and TRBJ2-1; 7 nucleotides agree with TRBD2. The length of the CDR3 is 14 residues. The V gene's germline CDR1 is SNHLY and CDR2 FYNNEI. The V gene end was trimmed by 4 bases and the J gene end by 5 bases; junction bases not matched to a gene: 5. CDR3: CASSVPSGDNEQFF. The CDR3 nucleotides are TGTGCCAGCAGTGTACCCAGCGGGGACAATGAGCAGTTCTTC. The variable domain in full, completed from reference TRBV2 and TRBJ2-1, reads EPEVTQTPSHQVTQMGQEVILRCVPISNHLYFYWYRQILGQKVEFLVSFYNNEISEKSEIFDDQFSVERPDGSNFTLKIRSTKLEDSAMYFCASSVPSGDNEQFFGPGTRLTVL.

This clone was counted only a few times. Other DNA sequences from this sample encode an identical CDR3 as well. As DNA, the CDR3 is TGTGCCAGCAGCTCCGACAGGGACACTGAAGCTTTCTTT. Translating it yields CASSSDRDTEAFF. The V and J genes are TRBV5-4 and TRBJ1-1; TRBD1 matches 7 bases. The V segment lost 3 bases and the J segment 3 bases; nucleotides outside the gene matches: 2. The V gene's germline CDR1 is SGHNT and CDR2 YYREEE (reference sequence). The CDR3 has 13 amino acids.

This clone has more than one count but fewer than ten. CDR3 bases: TGCGCCAGCAGCTGGACCGGGGAAAATGGGCAGCCCCAGCATTTT. This sequence encodes CASSWTGENGQPQHF. This chain uses TRBV5-1 with TRBJ1-5; D unresolved. Trimming pared 3 bases from V and 7 bases from J, leaving 17 bases between. Germline lookup yields CDR1 SGHRS and CDR2 YFSETQ. The CDR3 consists of 15 residues. Supplemented by reference TRBV5-1 and TRBJ1-5, the full variable domain reads KAGVTQTPRYLIKTRGQQVTLSCSPISGHRSVSWYQQTPGQGLQFLFEYFSETQRNKGNFPGRFSGRQFSNSRSEMNVSTLELGDSALYLCASSWTGENGQPQHFGDGTRLSIL.

This clone showed up just a few times. The rearrangement joins TRBV23-1 to TRBJ2-7; tentative D call: TRBD2 (6 bases). TRBV23-1 is an open reading frame whose function is uncertain. Trimming shortened V by 2 bases and J by 4 bases, and 33 bases separated the two germline ends. This CDR3 contains 21 residues. CDR3 residues: CASSQGDRDAEVGGGPYEQYF. The CDR3 nucleotides are TGCGCCAGCAGTCAAGGGGACCGGGACGCTGAGGTGGGAGGTGGACCATACGAGCAGTACTTC.

This clone was seen a handful of times. The chain links TRBV18 to TRBJ1-1, with a tentative D call TRBD1 (6 bases). The V gene lost 2 bases and the J gene lost 5 bases, with 18 bases spanning the gap. Germline lookup yields CDR1 KGHSH and CDR2 LQKENI. The CDR3 has 16 amino acids. In DNA form, the CDR3 reads TGTGCCAGCTCACCAGTCCAGGGGAGAGTGGCTACTGAAGCTTTCTTT. Protein sequence: CASSPVQGRVATEAFF. Looking up the rest from reference TRBV18 and TRBJ1-1 gives the full variable domain: NAGVMQNPRHLVRRRGQEARLRCSPMKGHSHVYWYRQLPEEGLKFMVYLQKENIIDESGMPKERFSAEFPKEGPSILRIQQVVRGDSAAYFCASSPVQGRVATEAFFGQGTRLTVV.

This rearrangement joins TRBV15 to TRBJ2-6; TRBD1 matches at 7 bases. CDR3 length: 20 residues. Germline V gives CDR1 LNHNV, CDR2 YYDKDF (reference sequence). Trimming cost V 5 bases and J 0 bases; bases outside gene matches: 16. CDR3 in DNA: TGTGCCACCAGCCCCCGACAACTTTTGCAGGGGGTCTCTGGGGCCAACGTCCTGACTTTC. It is translated as CATSPRQLLQGVSGANVLTF. The variable domain in full, completed from reference TRBV15 and TRBJ2-6, reads DAMVIQNPRYQVTQFGKPVTLSCSQTLNHNVMYWYQQKSSQAPKLLFHYYDKDFNNEADTPDNFQSRRPNTSFCFLDIRSPGLGDTAMYLCATSPRQLLQGVSGANVLTFGAGSRLTVL.